The next 10 T cell receptor beta chains were all read from a single sample in a study of T cells in tumors after PD-1 blockade. Using immunoSEQ multiplex PCR, the repertoire was profiled, and TCRdb retains in-frame clones only, with some absent. The sample consists of 60,000 to 75,000 clones, over 65% of them appearing once. The input for sequencing was PBMCs, taken after anti-PD-1 treatment. These receptors came from a human donor with basal cell carcinoma.

The CDR3 DNA reads TGTGCCTGGAGTGTAGGGGACGAAAAACTGTTTTTT. Its translation is CAWSVGDEKLFF. This chain uses TRBV30 with TRBJ1-4, with D possibly matching TRBD1 (5 bases). The CDR3 totals 12 residues. Between the trimmed V and J ends, which lost 0 bases and 8 bases, there was a span of 7 bases. Per the germline V gene, CDR1 is GTSNPN and CDR2 is SVGIG (reference sequence).

The chain couples TRBV7-2 to TRBJ1-1; D is unresolved. V lost 7 bases to trimming and J lost 0 bases, with 12 bases between them. CDR1 and CDR2 from the germline V gene are SGHTA and FQGNSA. This CDR3 has 14 residues. DNA for the CDR3: TGTGCCAGCACCCTCCCGGGGATGAACACTGAAGCTTTCTTT. Protein product: CASTLPGMNTEAFF.

The chain is built from TRBV29-1 and TRBJ2-2; D perhaps matches TRBD1 (6 bases). V lost 5 bases, J lost 1 base, and 17 bases lay in between. The CDR3 has 16 residues. Germline V CDR1 and CDR2: SQVTM, ANQGSEA. CDR3 coding DNA: TGCAGCGTTTCTCGCGTGGGGGCGCGGAACACCGGGGAGCTGTTTTTT. Protein: CSVSRVGARNTGELFF.

The genes are TRBV6-2 or TRBV6-3 and TRBJ2-6; D call uncertain. Germline-derived CDR1 and CDR2 are MNHEY and SVGEGT. V shed 2 bases and J shed 0 bases, with 5 bases lying between them. This CDR3 region has 15 residues. CDR3 amino acids: CASSYELSGANVLTF. For the CDR3, the DNA is TGTGCCAGCAGTTACGAACTCTCTGGGGCCAACGTCCTGACTTTC.

J is TRBJ1-1 and V is TRBV5-4; D is undetermined. CDR3 size: 15 residues. Germline CDR1 and CDR2: SGHNT and YYREEE (reference sequence). V was pared by 0 bases and J by 2 bases, with 11 bases between. CDR3 DNA sequence: TGTGCCAGCAGCTTGGAGTACAGAAGTAACACTGAAGCTTTCTTT. It yields the protein CASSLEYRSNTEAFF.

This clone was observed a few times. The CDR3 nucleotides are TGTGCCAGCACCTCGGACAGGGACGGCACCGGGGAGCTGTTTTTT. Protein: CASTSDRDGTGELFF. The J gene is TRBJ2-2, the V gene TRBV6-4; 8 bases are shared with TRBD1. The germline gives CDR1 MRHNA, CDR2 SNTAGT. J lost 4 bases, V lost 7 bases, and 8 bases had no gene match. The CDR3 is 15 residues long.

The sample holds a few counts of this clone. The chain is built from TRBV6-5 and TRBJ2-5; 8 bases agree with TRBD1. This CDR3 region has 14 residues. Losses at the gene ends were 7 bases for V and 6 bases for J; bases not matched to a gene: 10. Germline V gives CDR1 MNHEY, CDR2 SVGAGI. CDR3 nucleotides: TGTGCCAGCATTCGGACAGGGTCATTAAAGACCCAGTACTTC. It yields the protein CASIRTGSLKTQYF.

This chain links TRBV28 with TRBJ1-4, with 7 bases identical to TRBD1. The length of the CDR3 is 15 residues. Germline CDR1 is MDHEN and CDR2 is SYDVKM. The V gene end was trimmed by 5 bases and the J gene end by 6 bases; junction bases not matched to a gene: 9. CDR3 sequence: CASSPQGKVDEKLFF. CDR3 nucleotide sequence: TGTGCCAGCAGTCCACAGGGGAAAGTAGATGAAAAACTGTTTTTT.

There are a few counts of this clone. The rearrangement joins TRBV27 to TRBJ1-2; D is unresolved. This CDR3 comprises 14 residues. V was pared by 2 bases and J by 6 bases, with 13 bases between. Germline V gene lookup returns CDR1 MNHEY and CDR2 SMNVEV (reference sequence). Here the CDR3 DNA reads TGTGCCAGCAGTTTAGCAGCCGGGGTTGATGGCTACACCTTC. It specifies CASSLAAGVDGYTF.

This clone was seen just once. DNA of the CDR3: TGTGCCAGCAGCTTGGCTGTTTTCTCCTACAATGAGCAGTTCTTC. Residues: CASSLAVFSYNEQFF. The chain is built from TRBV5-4 and TRBJ2-1, with unresolved D. The CDR3 contains 15 residues. The V end was cut by 0 bases, the J end by 0 bases, with 7 bases between. Germline CDR1 is SGHNT and CDR2 is YYREEE (reference sequence).